Listed below are T cell receptor beta chains from one sample, sequenced in a study of blood T cell repertoires in COVID-19. Libraries were prepared by immunoSEQ multiplex PCR; TCRdb keeps only in-frame clonotypes and omits some of them. The profile shows roughly 250,000 clones, approximately 89% of them singletons. Sample: PBMCs or T cells enriched from blood (not recorded which). The origin of the receptors is a woman aged 40 to 50 with acute COVID-19. Each CDR3 is given with its conserved first and last residue. Each record gives: V gene, J gene, D gene, clone size, CDR3 DNA, CDR3 protein. A D gene is named only where the DNA matches it firmly. For some rows the clone size is stated as once, few or many, or as a class when expanded; others skip it.

v_call: TRBV5-5; j_call: TRBJ1-1; d_call: -; clone_size: few; cdr3_nt: TGTGCCAGCAGCCCCATGACAGGATCGCTTGCCGAAGCTTTCTTT; cdr3_aa: CASSPMTGSLAEAFF
v_call: TRBV15; j_call: TRBJ1-5; d_call: -; clone_size: -; cdr3_nt: TGTGCCACCAGCAGAGATGTCGTAAATCAGCCCCAGCATTTT; cdr3_aa: CATSRDVVNQPQHF
v_call: TRBV5-1; j_call: TRBJ2-2; d_call: TRBD2; clone_size: -; cdr3_nt: TGCGCCAGCAGCTTGGTTCAGCGGGAGACCGGGGAGCTGTTTTTT; cdr3_aa: CASSLVQRETGELFF
v_call: TRBV3-1/TRBV3-2; j_call: TRBJ2-6; d_call: -; clone_size: few; cdr3_nt: TGTGCCAGCAGCCTGCGACAGGGAGGCGTCCTGACTTTC; cdr3_aa: CASSLRQGGVLTF
v_call: TRBV7-2; j_call: TRBJ2-7; d_call: TRBD2; clone_size: -; cdr3_nt: TGTGCCAGCAGCCCGCTGGGACTAGCGAGGGAGCAGTACTTC; cdr3_aa: CASSPLGLAREQYF
v_call: TRBV28; j_call: TRBJ2-1; d_call: TRBD1; clone_size: -; cdr3_nt: TGTGCCAGCAGTCTTAGGGGACAGGGAACTAGGTATGAGCAGTTCTTC; cdr3_aa: CASSLRGQGTRYEQFF
v_call: TRBV9; j_call: TRBJ2-1; d_call: TRBD2; clone_size: -; cdr3_nt: TGTGCCAGCAGCGCCCCAACGACTAGCTTATACAATGAGCAGTTCTTC; cdr3_aa: CASSAPTTSLYNEQFF
v_call: TRBV30; j_call: TRBJ1-5; d_call: -; clone_size: -; cdr3_nt: TGTGCCTGGAGTGTAGAGGGTCTCCAGCCCCAGCATTTT; cdr3_aa: CAWSVEGLQPQHF
v_call: TRBV7-7; j_call: TRBJ2-3; d_call: TRBD2; clone_size: -; cdr3_nt: TGTGCTAGCAGCTTAGCGGCGGGAGGGCCGGGCACAGATACGCAGTATTTT; cdr3_aa: CASSLAAGGPGTDTQYF
v_call: TRBV15; j_call: TRBJ1-1; d_call: -; clone_size: -; cdr3_nt: TGTGCCACCAGCACCCCCGGGAGGAACACTGAAGCTTTCTTT; cdr3_aa: CATSTPGRNTEAFF
v_call: TRBV10-2; j_call: TRBJ2-1; d_call: TRBD2; clone_size: once; cdr3_nt: TGCGCCAGCGCCCTGGAGCGGGAGGGGTACAATGAGCAGTTCTTC; cdr3_aa: CASALEREGYNEQFF
v_call: TRBV5-4; j_call: TRBJ2-5; d_call: TRBD2; clone_size: -; cdr3_nt: TGTGCCAGCAGCTTGGGTACTAGCGGGAGTATAAGAGAGACCCAGTACTTC; cdr3_aa: CASSLGTSGSIRETQYF
v_call: TRBV7-2; j_call: TRBJ2-2; d_call: -; clone_size: once; cdr3_nt: TGTGCCAGCAGCTTGATAAGCGGGAACACCGGGGAGCTGTTTTTT; cdr3_aa: CASSLISGNTGELFF
v_call: TRBV6-2/TRBV6-3; j_call: TRBJ1-4; d_call: TRBD1; clone_size: -; cdr3_nt: TGTGCCAGCAGTCCGGGACAGGGCTCCGAAAAACTGTTTTTT; cdr3_aa: CASSPGQGSEKLFF
v_call: TRBV2; j_call: TRBJ1-1; d_call: -; clone_size: -; cdr3_nt: TGTGCCAGCAGGAGGGAGGAGAGGACTGAAGCTTTCTTT; cdr3_aa: CASRREERTEAFF
v_call: TRBV11-2; j_call: TRBJ2-2; d_call: TRBD2; clone_size: -; cdr3_nt: TGTGCCAGCAGCTTAAGGTCTAGCGGGAGGCACACCGGGGAGCTGTTTTTT; cdr3_aa: CASSLRSSGRHTGELFF
v_call: TRBV12-3/TRBV12-4; j_call: TRBJ1-1; d_call: -; clone_size: -; cdr3_nt: TGTGCCAGCAGGGAAGGGGTCCGGACTGAAGCTTTCTTT; cdr3_aa: CASREGVRTEAFF
v_call: TRBV5-6; j_call: TRBJ1-1; d_call: TRBD1; clone_size: -; cdr3_nt: TGTGCCAGCAGCTCGGGACAGGGGAGAGGAATGAACACTGAAGCTTTCTTT; cdr3_aa: CASSSGQGRGMNTEAFF
v_call: TRBV6-5; j_call: TRBJ1-1; d_call: -; clone_size: -; cdr3_nt: TGTGCCAGCAGTTACCAGTGGGGGGTGAACACTGAAGCTTTCTTT; cdr3_aa: CASSYQWGVNTEAFF
v_call: TRBV30; j_call: TRBJ1-2; d_call: TRBD1; clone_size: -; cdr3_nt: TGTGCCTGGAGTAGGACAGGGGAAAACTATGGCTACACCTTC; cdr3_aa: CAWSRTGENYGYTF